The 18 T cell receptor beta chains listed next were all sequenced from one sample in a study of type 1 regulatory T cells. No cognate antigen is known for these TCRs. TCRdb re-derived calls from the reads in MiXCR, one entry per CDR3 protein. The sample lists 25,000 or so distinct CDR3 sequences, 72% seen once, with 13% to 15% in the top ten. Sequenced sample: cultured T cells, either the whole culture or a sorted T cell fraction (not recorded which). Subset meaning: Tr1-enriched cell product generated in vitro against host alloantigens. The receptors come from a human donor in good health.

The chain couples TRBV15 to TRBJ2-3; D gene ambiguous. Trimming left V 8 bases short and J 7 bases short, with 10 bases between. The CDR3 is made up of 11 amino acids. Germline CDR1 is LNHNV and CDR2 is YYDKDF (reference sequence). CDR3 bases: TGTGCCACCCGTACCGGTTATACGCAGTATTTT. Translated: CATRTGYTQYF.

V usage is TRBV18 and J usage is TRBJ1-2, with no clear D. The germline V and J ends were trimmed by 0 bases and 6 bases, with 14 bases remaining between them. This CDR3 spans 15 amino acids. Germline CDR1 reads KGHSH; CDR2 reads LQKENI. DNA of the CDR3: TGTGCCAGCTCACCACCCTCGGGCACGTCTGATGGCTACACCTTC. Protein sequence: CASSPPSGTSDGYTF. The whole variable domain, filled in from reference TRBV18 and TRBJ1-2, reads NAGVMQNPRHLVRRRGQEARLRCSPMKGHSHVYWYRQLPEEGLKFMVYLQKENIIDESGMPKERFSAEFPKEGPSILRIQQVVRGDSAAYFCASSPPSGTSDGYTFGSGTRLTVV.

This clonotype was seen only a few times. The chain uses TRBV7-6 and TRBJ1-6, with unresolved D. The V gene's germline CDR1 is SGHVS and CDR2 FNYEAQ. This CDR3 spans 13 amino acids. The ends were cut back, 4 bases at V and 9 bases at J, with 10 bases in the middle. CDR3 protein: CASSSRPLSPLHF. The CDR3 DNA follows: TGTGCCAGCAGCTCGAGACCGCTTTCACCCCTCCACTTT.

This clonotype occurred once. The DNA of the CDR3 is TGCGCCAGCAGCGGGGACGGTGATAGCAATCAGCCCCAGCATTTT. Its protein product is CASSGDGDSNQPQHF. The genes are TRBV5-1 and TRBJ1-5; D is possibly TRBD1 (5 bases). Germline CDR1 SGHRS, CDR2 YFSETQ. The V end was cut by 4 bases, the J end by 0 bases, with 11 bases between. CDR3 length equals 15 residues.

V and J are TRBV3-1 and TRBJ2-3, with TRBD1 as a possible D gene (5 bases). This CDR3 region has 14 residues. Germline CDR1 and CDR2: LGHDT and YNNKEL (reference sequence). Trimming removed 3 bases from V and 2 bases from J, with 9 bases in between. The CDR3 here is CASSQGLVTDTQYF. DNA for the CDR3: TGTGCCAGCAGCCAGGGGCTGGTCACAGATACGCAGTATTTT.

The rearrangement uses TRBV11-3 and TRBJ2-7; D might be TRBD2 (5 bases). Per the germline V gene, CDR1 is SGHNT and CDR2 is YENEEA. The V end lost 4 bases, the J end lost 2 bases, and 9 bases lay between the germline ends. This CDR3 is built from 13 residues. The CDR3 region is CASSSRGTYEQYF. CDR3 bases: TGTGCCAGCAGCTCTCGAGGGACCTACGAGCAGTACTTC.

The V call is TRBV4-1, the J call TRBJ1-6; 7 positions match TRBD1. Germline V gene lookup returns CDR1 MGHRA and CDR2 YSYEKL. The V gene end was trimmed by 5 bases and the J gene end by 10 bases; junction bases not matched to a gene: 14. The length of the CDR3 is 16 residues. The CDR3 loop is CASSARLNRGFSPLHF. The CDR3 DNA reads TGCGCCAGCAGCGCCCGATTAAACAGGGGATTCTCACCCCTCCACTTT.

The chain combines TRBV7-2 with TRBJ1-2, with a possible D match to TRBD1 (5 bases). The V gene's germline CDR1 is SGHTA and CDR2 FQGNSA. The CDR3 is 14 amino acids. V was cut by 3 bases and J by 8 bases, with 16 bases left in between. The DNA for the CDR3 is TGTGCCAGCAGCTTTCAGGGCCCTCAAAGGGGCTACACCTTC. This sequence encodes CASSFQGPQRGYTF.

In this sample, this clonotype turned up a few times. The rearrangement joins TRBV6-5 to TRBJ2-1; 12 positions match TRBD2. The length of the CDR3 is 15 residues. The J segment lost 9 bases and the V segment lost 5 bases, leaving 8 bases of the junction unmatched. Germline-derived CDR1 and CDR2 are MNHEY and SVGAGI. The CDR3 protein is CASSQLAGGRGEQFF. CDR3 DNA: TGTGCCAGCAGTCAGCTAGCGGGGGGGCGAGGTGAGCAGTTCTTC.

This clonotype has only a few counts. The chain combines TRBV27 with TRBJ2-6; D assignment may be TRBD1 or TRBD2 (5 bases each). CDR1 and CDR2 (germline): MNHEY, SMNVEV (reference sequence). This CDR3 spans 13 amino acids. Trimming pared 7 bases from V and 3 bases from J, leaving 7 bases between. DNA for the CDR3: TGTGCCAGCACAGGGAGTGGGGCCAACGTCCTGACTTTC. Translation gives CASTGSGANVLTF.

The rearrangement uses TRBV25-1 and TRBJ1-1, with 9 nucleotides matching TRBD1. Germline CDR1 MGHDK, CDR2 SYGVNS. Unmatched junction bases numbered 6, after V lost 7 bases and J lost 0 bases. This CDR3 is 15 amino acids long. CDR3: CASNPGQGMNTEAFF. The DNA of the CDR3 is TGTGCCAGCAACCCGGGACAGGGCATGAACACTGAAGCTTTCTTT.

The V and J genes are TRBV2 and TRBJ2-3; a possible D gene is TRBD2 (6 bases). Per germline, CDR1 SNHLY and CDR2 FYNNEI. V lost 8 bases and J 5 bases, leaving 17 bases between the germline ends. CDR3 length: 14 residues. The CDR3 nucleotides read TGTGCCAGCGGGCGGGACTCGCCTCGAGATACGCAGTATTTT. As protein: CASGRDSPRDTQYF.

This chain joins TRBV20-1 and TRBJ2-5; D not resolved. Per germline, CDR1 DFQATT and CDR2 SNEGSKA (reference sequence). The CDR3 has 10 residues. The CDR3 DNA follows: TGCAGCTCTGGGGAAGAGACCCAGTACTTC. Protein sequence: CSSGEETQYF.

CDR3 coding DNA: TGTGCCAGCAGTTATAGGGGGGGGTCCAAAAACATTCAGTACTTC. It translates to CASSYRGGSKNIQYF. The V call is TRBV7-2, the J call TRBJ2-4; perhaps TRBD2 as D (7 bases). V was shortened by 6 bases and J by 2 bases, with 14 bases between the two germline ends. Germline CDR1 is SGHTA and CDR2 is FQGNSA. The CDR3 is made up of 15 amino acids.

This CDR3 is CASSITRGPFQDTQYF. CDR3 in DNA: TGTGCCAGCAGTATAACCCGGGGTCCCTTTCAAGATACGCAGTATTTT. The chain links TRBV12-3 or TRBV12-4 to TRBJ2-3; D possibly corresponds to TRBD2 (5 bases). Trimming took off 5 bases at V and 5 bases at J, with 20 bases between the two ends. The CDR3 consists of 16 residues.

The chain employs TRBV12-3 or TRBV12-4 and TRBJ2-2; possibly TRBD2 for D (5 bases). With 6 bases removed from V and 2 bases from J, the gap between germline ends came to 13 bases. The CDR3 runs to 15 residues. CDR3 nucleotide sequence: TGTGCCAGCAGCCCCGGACTCGTCAACACCGGGGAGCTGTTTTTT. Protein sequence: CASSPGLVNTGELFF.

The chain combines TRBV5-4 with TRBJ2-2; unclear D gene. The CDR3 consists of 14 residues. The germline gives CDR1 SGHNT, CDR2 YYREEE (reference sequence). Trimming took off 0 bases at V and 1 base at J, with 4 bases between the two ends. Here the CDR3 DNA reads TGTGCCAGCAGCTTGGCCGGGAACACCGGGGAGCTGTTTTTT. Translated: CASSLAGNTGELFF.

V is TRBV7-9 and J is TRBJ2-3, with D possibly being TRBD1 (5 bases). CDR3 size: 15 residues. Between the trimmed V and J ends, which lost 3 bases and 2 bases, there was a span of 12 bases. Germline V gene lookup returns CDR1 SEHNR and CDR2 FQNEAQ (reference sequence). CDR3 in DNA: TGTGCCAGCAGCTTTCAGGGCGGCATCACAGATACGCAGTATTTT. Translated: CASSFQGGITDTQYF.